The TCR beta chain described here comes from a study of blood T cell repertoires in COVID-19. Seattle cases were enrolled at active infection and followed longitudinally. Original processing methods: Estimation of nucleated cell counts was performed using reference gene primer amplification. Libraries were prepared by immunoSEQ multiplex PCR; TCRdb keeps only in-frame clonotypes and omits some of them. The V and J calls and the clone size are those of that table, but D and trimming were determined from the DNA. Seen here are under 200,000 clones, 70% to 90% observed once, and the top ten hold roughly 5.4%. The clonotype originates from a woman in her forties or fifties with COVID-19, enrolled during active disease. Sequencing was done on a sample of peripheral blood.

The CDR3 coding sequence is TGTGCCAGCAGCCGAATCCCAGGCGCAGGGGGTTCCTACGAGCAGTACTTC. This gives the protein CASSRIPGAGGSYEQYF. The chain links TRBV6-2 or TRBV6-3 to TRBJ2-7; 7 bases align to TRBD1. Trimming cost V 6 bases and J 1 base; bases outside gene matches: 15. Per germline, CDR1 MNHEY and CDR2 SVGEGT. The CDR3 sequence is 17 residues long.